These T cell receptor beta chains were read from a single sample in a study of OX40 agonist ivuxolimab in advanced cancers. Here immunoSEQ multiplex PCR was the method, and the copy in TCRdb shows in-frame clones only, minus some. The data hold about 20,000 clones, with more than 70% observed a single time. The sequencing used CD4+ or CD8+ T cells sorted from blood, collected in a trial of the OX40 agonist ivuxolimab. The receptors derive from an adult with an advanced solid tumor such as melanoma, head and neck, liver or kidney cancer. Both conserved end residues are part of each CDR3. Each record gives: V gene, J gene, clone size, D gene, CDR3 DNA, CDR3 protein. A D gene is named only where the DNA matches it firmly. Clone size is shown for a subset of rows, as once, few, many or a class of expanded clone.

>TRBV28|TRBJ2-2|-|TRBD1
TGTGCCAGCAGTTTAAGAGGGACAGCTGGGGAGCTGTTTTTT
CASSLRGTAGELFF
>TRBV30|TRBJ2-1|-|-
TGTGCCTGGGGTGACAGGACCCGCCGAGAGCAGTTCTTC
CAWGDRTRREQFF
>TRBV27|TRBJ2-4|-|TRBD1
TGTGCCAGCAGCGGGACAGCACCAAGCATTCAGTACTTC
CASSGTAPSIQYF
>TRBV29-1|TRBJ2-2|-|-
TGCAGCGTCCGGGTCCTGGGGGAGCTGTTTTTT
CSVRVLGELFF
>TRBV7-9|TRBJ1-5|-|-
TGTGCCAGCAGCTTCGCGGACAGCTATCAGCCCCAGCATTTT
CASSFADSYQPQHF
>TRBV7-9|TRBJ2-1|-|-
TGTGCCAGCAGCTTAGATCAGGACAGCCTTTACAATGAGCAGTTCTTC
CASSLDQDSLYNEQFF
>TRBV7-9|TRBJ2-1|-|-
TGTGCCAGCAGCCAGGTAACAGGTTACAATGAGCAGTTCTTC
CASSQVTGYNEQFF
>TRBV27|TRBJ1-2|once|-
TGTGCCAGCAGTCTTCTGGGACGGGACTATGGCTACACCTTC
CASSLLGRDYGYTF
>TRBV7-6|TRBJ1-6|-|-
TGTGCCAGCAGCACGACAACCCAGGGTTCCTATAATTCACCCCTCCACTTT
CASSTTTQGSYNSPLHF
>TRBV9|TRBJ1-2|-|TRBD1
TGTGCCAGCAGCTTTGGGACAGAAATTGGGAACTATGGCTACACCTTC
CASSFGTEIGNYGYTF
>TRBV27|TRBJ2-3|-|-
TGTGCCAGCGGGGAGATAGGGGGTGCAGATACGCAGTATTTT
CASGEIGGADTQYF
>TRBV7-9|TRBJ2-7|once|TRBD1
TGTGCCAGCAGCTCCCGGTCTAGGGACAGGGGTGACGAGCAGTACTTC
CASSSRSRDRGDEQYF
>TRBV27|TRBJ2-1|-|TRBD1
TGTGCCAGCAGTCTGGGACAGGGCTATGAGCAGTTCTTC
CASSLGQGYEQFF
>TRBV28|TRBJ2-7|-|-
TGTGCCAGCAGTTTATGGTTAGACCCCCGGTCCTACGAGCAGTACTTC
CASSLWLDPRSYEQYF
>TRBV7-9|TRBJ2-4|-|TRBD2
TGTGCCAGCAGCCGTAGCGGGGGTGCCAAAAACATTCAGTACTTC
CASSRSGGAKNIQYF
>TRBV7-9|TRBJ2-5|-|-
TGTGCCAGCAGCGTCGGCGGGGAGACCCAGTACTTC
CASSVGGETQYF
>TRBV7-8|TRBJ2-7|-|TRBD1
TGTGCGTCAGGACAGGGAAAACCCTACGAGCAGTACTTC
CASGQGKPYEQYF
>TRBV27|TRBJ2-7|-|-
TGTGCCAGCAGTTTATCCTCTCAGGGGAAAACCTTCTACGAGCAGTACTTC
CASSLSSQGKTFYEQYF
>TRBV9|TRBJ2-1|-|TRBD1
TGTGCCAGCAGCGTCCACCGGGACAGGGAACACAATGAGCAGTTCTTC
CASSVHRDREHNEQFF
>TRBV28|TRBJ2-7|-|-
TGTGCCAGCACCCCCCAGACAGGAGGATTTTACGAGCAGTACTTC
CASTPQTGGFYEQYF
>TRBV5-4|TRBJ2-7|-|-
TGTGCCAGCAGCTTATTTCACGAGCAGTACTTC
CASSLFHEQYF
>TRBV19|TRBJ2-4|-|TRBD1
TGTGCCAGTAGTTTCGGGACAGGGGGCTCTGGTAACATTCAGTACTTC
CASSFGTGGSGNIQYF
>TRBV4-3|TRBJ2-3|-|-
TGCGCCAGCAGCCAAGACCAATTAGTAGATACGCAGTATTTT
CASSQDQLVDTQYF
>TRBV10-2|TRBJ2-3|-|-
TGCGCCAGCAGTGTTGATAGCTCGGCTACGCAGTATTTT
CASSVDSSATQYF
>TRBV30|TRBJ2-5|once|-
TGTGCCTGGAGTCGGGACATCCAAGAGACCCAGTACTTC
CAWSRDIQETQYF
>TRBV19|TRBJ2-7|-|-
TGTGCCAGTAGTATTACAGGGAGCTCCTACGAGCAGTACTTC
CASSITGSSYEQYF
>TRBV29-1|TRBJ2-2|-|-
TGCAGCGTTGTCCAGTACACCGGGGAGCTGTTTTTT
CSVVQYTGELFF
>TRBV11-3|TRBJ1-1|-|-
TGTGCCAGCAGCTTAGACGGGTTTGAAGCTTTCTTT
CASSLDGFEAFF
>TRBV19|TRBJ2-1|-|TRBD1
TGTGCCAGTAGTTCCCGGGACAGGGGGCTACGAGAGCAGTTCTTC
CASSSRDRGLREQFF